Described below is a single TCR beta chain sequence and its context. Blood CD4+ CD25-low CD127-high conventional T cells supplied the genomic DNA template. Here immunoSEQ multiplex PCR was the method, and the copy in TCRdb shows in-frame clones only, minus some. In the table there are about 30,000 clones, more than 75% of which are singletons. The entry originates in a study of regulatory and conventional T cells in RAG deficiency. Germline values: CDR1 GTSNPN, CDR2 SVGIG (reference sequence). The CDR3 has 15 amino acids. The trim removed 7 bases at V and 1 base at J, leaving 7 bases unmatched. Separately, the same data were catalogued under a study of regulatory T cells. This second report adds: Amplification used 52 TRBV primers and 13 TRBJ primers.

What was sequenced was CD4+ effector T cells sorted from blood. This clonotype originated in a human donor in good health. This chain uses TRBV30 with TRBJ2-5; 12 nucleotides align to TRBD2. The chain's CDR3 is CAFQLAGGPQETQYF. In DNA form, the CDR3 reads TGTGCCTTTCAACTAGCGGGGGGCCCCCAAGAGACCCAGTACTTC.